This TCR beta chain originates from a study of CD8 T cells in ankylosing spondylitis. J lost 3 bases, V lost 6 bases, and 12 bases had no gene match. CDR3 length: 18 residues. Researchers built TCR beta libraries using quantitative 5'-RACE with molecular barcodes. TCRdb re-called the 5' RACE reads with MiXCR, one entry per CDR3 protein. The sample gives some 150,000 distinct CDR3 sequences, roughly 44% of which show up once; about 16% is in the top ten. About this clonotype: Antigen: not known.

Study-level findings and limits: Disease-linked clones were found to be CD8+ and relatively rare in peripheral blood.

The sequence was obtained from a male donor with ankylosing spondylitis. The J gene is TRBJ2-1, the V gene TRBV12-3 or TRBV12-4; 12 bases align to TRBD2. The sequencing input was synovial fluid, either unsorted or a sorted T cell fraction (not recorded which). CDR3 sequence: CASSSLAGGPTDYNEQFF. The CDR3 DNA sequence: TGTGCCAGCAGCAGCCTAGCGGGAGGGCCCACAGACTACAATGAGCAGTTCTTC.